The present entry profiles one T cell receptor beta chain with its context. Its specificity is not known. The data belong to a study of T-cell memory formation after mild COVID-19. Broader study findings: Contracting CD4+ clones lay largely in CM and EM, with CD8+ ones residing in EMRA.

With constant-segment primers, 5'RACE yielded cDNA libraries of TCR alpha and TCR beta that carried sample barcodes and UMIs. TCRdb redid the calling of the 5' RACE reads with MiXCR, one entry per CDR3 protein. The sample has some 180,000 distinct CDR3 sequences; 15% to 20% are singletons. CDR1 is LGHDT, CDR2 YNNKEL, per germline (reference sequence). The junction had 3 bases not matched to a gene; V was cut back by 3 bases and J by 7 bases. This CDR3 is 14 amino acids long. The chain has TRBV3-1 and TRBJ1-5; 10 positions match TRBD1. The clonotype originates from a man in his late teens or twenties who had mild COVID-19 (a few samples of this study predate the infection). Cell type and time point are not known. Sequencing used PBMCs or a T cell subset sorted from them (not recorded which). For the CDR3, the DNA is TGTGCCAGCAGCCAGACAGGGGGCAGGCAGCCCCAGCATTTT. Protein sequence: CASSQTGGRQPQHF. Using reference TRBV3-1 and TRBJ1-5 for the parts outside the CDR3, the full variable domain is DTAVSQTPKYLVTQMGNDKSIKCEQNLGHDTMYWYKQDSKKFLKIMFSYNNKELIINETVPNRFSPKSPDKAHLNLHINSLELGDSAVYFCASSQTGGRQPQHFGDGTRLSIL.